This TCR beta chain was captured in a study of shared clonotypes between healthy human individuals. When replicate PCRs were run on sorted subsets, they used 200 to 250 ng DNA, 28,000 or so T cell genomes. Produced via immunoSEQ multiplex PCR; TCRdb's table is partial and in-frame only. The sample includes nearly 1,000,000 clones, more than 75% of them seen just once. A note on this clone: The antigen remains unidentified.

Points from the study as a whole: Blood alone was sampled, and tissue repertoires likely differ. Some naive CD4 clonotypes, around 4.7%, turned up in common across several donors.

Sequences were obtained from memory CD4+ T cells sorted from blood. Indicated subset: CD45RA-negative fraction. The receptor was derived from a man between 18 and 29 years old in good health.

The chain's CDR3 is CASSPGLAGAGDTQYF. As DNA, the CDR3 is TGTGCCAGCTCACCGGGACTAGCGGGAGCGGGAGATACGCAGTATTTT. The V call is TRBV18, the J call TRBJ2-3; 14 bases are a match to TRBD2. The length of the CDR3 is 16 residues. V shed 3 bases, J shed 5 bases, and the junction held 4 bases outside the gene matches. Germline assignment: CDR1 KGHSH and CDR2 LQKENI.